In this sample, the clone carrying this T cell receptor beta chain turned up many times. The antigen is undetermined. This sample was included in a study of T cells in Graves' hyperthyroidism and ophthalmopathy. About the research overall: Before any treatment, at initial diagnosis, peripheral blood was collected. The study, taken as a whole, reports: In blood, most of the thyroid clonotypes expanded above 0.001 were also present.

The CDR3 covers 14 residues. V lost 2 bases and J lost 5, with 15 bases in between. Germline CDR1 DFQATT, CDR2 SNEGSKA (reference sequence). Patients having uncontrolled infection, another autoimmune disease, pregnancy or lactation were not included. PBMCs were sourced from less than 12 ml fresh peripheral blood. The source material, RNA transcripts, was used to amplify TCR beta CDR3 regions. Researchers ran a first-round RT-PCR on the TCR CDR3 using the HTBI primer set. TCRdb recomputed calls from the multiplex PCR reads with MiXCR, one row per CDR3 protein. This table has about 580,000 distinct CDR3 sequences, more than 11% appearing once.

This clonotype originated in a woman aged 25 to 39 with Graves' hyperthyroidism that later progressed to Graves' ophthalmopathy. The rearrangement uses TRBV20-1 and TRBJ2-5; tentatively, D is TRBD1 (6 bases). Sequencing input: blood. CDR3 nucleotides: TGCAGTGCTAGATCAACAGGGCTTGGGGAGACCCAGTACTTC. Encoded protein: CSARSTGLGETQYF.